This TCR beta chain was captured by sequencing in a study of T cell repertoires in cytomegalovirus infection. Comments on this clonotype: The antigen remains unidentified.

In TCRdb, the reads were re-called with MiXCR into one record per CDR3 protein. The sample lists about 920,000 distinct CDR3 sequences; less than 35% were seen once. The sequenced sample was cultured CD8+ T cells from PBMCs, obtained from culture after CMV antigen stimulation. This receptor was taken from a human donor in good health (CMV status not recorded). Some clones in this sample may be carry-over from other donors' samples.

CDR3 in amino acids: CASSSRFESGSGANVLTF. The CDR3 DNA is TGCGCCAGCAGCTCTAGGTTCGAATCCGGGTCTGGGGCCAACGTCCTGACTTTC. The chain uses TRBV5-1 and TRBJ2-6; no clear D. Germline V gene sequence: CDR1 SGHRS, CDR2 YFSETQ. The germline V and J ends were trimmed by 3 bases and 1 base, with 17 bases remaining between them. The CDR3 runs 18 residues. The full variable domain, with the rest looked up from reference TRBV5-1 and TRBJ2-6, is KAGVTQTPRYLIKTRGQQVTLSCSPISGHRSVSWYQQTPGQGLQFLFEYFSETQRNKGNFPGRFSGRQFSNSRSEMNVSTLELGDSALYLCASSSRFESGSGANVLTFGAGSRLTVL.